This T cell receptor beta chain was sequenced in a study of blood T cell repertoires in COVID-19. In the study overall: The study counted Cohort 3 donors as recovered given two negative PCRs, clearance, or symptom resolution.

This CDR3 contains 14 residues. Germline assignment: CDR1 SGDLS and CDR2 YYNGEE. The junction had 1 base not matched to a gene; V was cut back by 0 bases and J by 3 bases. Authors' processing steps: Reference gene primer amplification in the assay estimated nucleated cell counts. Assay used: immunoSEQ multiplex PCR; TCRdb lists only in-frame clones, some missing. Clonal size and the V and J genes are those of that table, whereas D and trimming came from the DNA. The sample comprises 200,000 to 250,000 clones, 80% to 90% of which are singletons, and 3.1% rests with the top ten. Ages ranged from about 18 to 89 years, with residence in about 23 US areas. In assigning cohorts, the study relied on participant-reported clinical history.

The sequencing sample was made of PBMCs or T cells enriched from blood (not recorded which). The chain couples TRBV9 to TRBJ2-5; 8 bases agree with TRBD1. The TCR originated in a woman aged 45-65 years in a cohort exposed to, infected with or recovered from COVID-19 (not recorded which). CDR3 bases: TGTGCCAGCAGCGTAGGGACAGGGAAAGAGACCCAGTACTTC. Residues: CASSVGTGKETQYF.